This TCR beta chain came from a study of human T cells and chemical hapten exposure. Single cDNA molecules in the library carried unique molecular identifiers attached during preparation. Original analysis: Sampled TCR counts reached a median of approximately 93,000 per sample, with values ranging from about 23,224 to 700,000. TCRdb reprocessed the 5' RACE reads with MiXCR, giving one entry per CDR3 protein. These V and J calls are TCRdb output, not the study's own analysis. The table has about 80,000 distinct CDR3 sequences, about a sixth seen once. Per germline, CDR1 SEHNR and CDR2 FQNEAQ (reference sequence). Trimming cost V 5 bases and J 10 bases; bases outside gene matches: 11. This CDR3 contains 15 residues. The starting material, unfractionated whole blood, was used for total RNA extraction. On this clonotype itself: Its antigen remains unidentified.

Findings and caveats of the study: The study found that DPC sensitization did not change TCRs above 1 in 1000 frequency.

The genes are TRBV7-9 and TRBJ1-5; 10 bases line up with TRBD1. The sequence derives from a female donor in good health. CDR3 sequence: CASSVTGTGVNPQHF. DNA for the CDR3: TGTGCCAGCAGCGTGACCGGGACAGGGGTAAATCCCCAGCATTTT.